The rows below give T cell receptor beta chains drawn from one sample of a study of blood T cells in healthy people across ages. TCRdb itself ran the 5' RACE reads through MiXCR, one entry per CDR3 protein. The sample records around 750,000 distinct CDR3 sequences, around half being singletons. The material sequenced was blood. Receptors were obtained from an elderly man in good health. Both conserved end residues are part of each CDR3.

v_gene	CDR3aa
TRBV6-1	CASTSSRGRAINEQFF
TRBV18	CASSPLTLNTEAFF
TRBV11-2	CASRKTSGSDGRRYAYF
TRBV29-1	CSVEGLPRERYNEQFF
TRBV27	CASSRRTSGSFTDTQYF
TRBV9	CASSVDYRNYGYTF
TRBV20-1	CSARPGIWQYF
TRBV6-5	CASGQPTSYEQYF
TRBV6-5	CASSGTGSPTYEQYF
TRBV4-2	CASSQDMSYEQYF
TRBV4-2	CASSQPTGKGTEAFF
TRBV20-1	CSARAGVSYNEQFF
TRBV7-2	CASSYSIGTSGRAYNEQFF
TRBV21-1	CASSKEGWGYYNSPLHF
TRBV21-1	CASSINSGTAQYF
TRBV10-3	CAIQRENEQFF
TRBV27	CASSFMVRDSSDNEQFF
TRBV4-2	CASSPTAFPYEQYF
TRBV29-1	CSVAGHEQYF
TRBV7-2	CASSSQGTQYF
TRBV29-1	CSFFFYEQYF
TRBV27	CASSFGGAGWSEQFF
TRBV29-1	CSVGRYSYNEQYF
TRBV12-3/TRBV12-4	CASSSDRQGRTYEQYF
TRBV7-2	CASSWSPGRETQYF
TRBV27	CASSFGQGIAWAHSSYEQYF
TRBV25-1	CASGTLYEQYF
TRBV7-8	CASSYDPRGSGYQETQYF
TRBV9	CAGSVGPSGGDNEQFF
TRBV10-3	CATATREVTGELFF
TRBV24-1	CATSDTSGVDTQYF